The present TCR beta chain was sequenced within a study of PD-1 blockade in classical Hodgkin lymphoma. Study-wide background: Patients in the cohort were put on intravenous nivolumab, 3 mg/kg every 2 weeks. General observations from the study: Complete responders matched newly diagnosed patients in baseline diversity.

Every patient experienced relapse after autologous stem cell transplantation, and brentuximab vedotin exposure varied. About this clone itself: The antigen is not known.

Using immunoSEQ multiplex PCR, the repertoire was profiled, and TCRdb retains in-frame clones only, with some absent. The sample has 80,000 to 100,000 clones, approximately 80% seen once. The receptor was derived from a human donor with classical Hodgkin lymphoma. The sequenced sample was peripheral blood mononuclear cells (PBMCs), obtained before the second cycle of nivolumab.

CDR3 nucleotide sequence: TGTGCCAGCAGTTTGGGCTTAGCCACAGATACGCAGTATTTT. Translated: CASSLGLATDTQYF. This chain uses TRBV27 with TRBJ2-3, with unresolved D. The CDR3 sequence is 14 residues long. Trimming removed 3 bases at V and 2 bases at J, with 9 bases between. Germline V gene data show CDR1 as MNHEY and CDR2 as SMNVEV (reference sequence).